The TCR beta chain under discussion was sequenced for a study of shared clonotypes between healthy human individuals. Study outcomes and limitations: Clonotypes which were not shared had lower generation probabilities than clonotypes that all four donors shared. Richness estimates generally favored naive over memory subsets.

Naive CD8 cells comprised CD45RO-negative, CCR7-positively selected cells, excluding terminally differentiated effector memory CD45RA+ cells. A remark on this clone: Its target is not known. The sample contains more than one DNA sequence encoding this CDR3.

Data came from immunoSEQ multiplex PCR; TCRdb stores just in-frame clones and leaves some out. This sample has millions of clones, with about 94% found just once. Germline assignment: CDR1 SNHLY and CDR2 FYNNEI. Trimming shortened V by 2 bases and J by 1 base, and 9 bases separated the two germline ends. CDR3 length equals 14 residues. The V and J genes are TRBV2 and TRBJ2-7, with D unresolved. The sequence came from a man aged 18 to 30 in good health. The sample was naive CD8+ T cells sorted from blood. CDR3 nucleotides: TGTGCCAGCAGTGAATATGCAGGTTCCTACGAGCAGTACTTC. Its protein product is CASSEYAGSYEQYF.